The entry that follows covers one T cell receptor beta chain sequence. Its target is unknown. The entry originates in a study of cytomegalovirus exposure and HLA in healthy donors. A multiplex PCR was run with 60 Vbeta primers and 13 Jbeta primers. The protocol was immunoSEQ multiplex PCR, while the TCRdb copy is restricted to in-frame clones and leaves out a portion. The profile shows about 64,000 clones, around 61% of them singletons. General study results and limits: Earlier analysis found most TCR beta V segments productive about 87% or about 30% of the time. The presence/absence work took it that sequencing depth was about the same across donors.

V lost 5 bases and J 7 bases, leaving 9 bases between the germline ends. CDR1 MDHEN and CDR2 SYDVKM come from the germline V gene. This CDR3 has 12 amino acids. Donors consisted of healthy bone marrow donors. The chain recombines TRBV28 with TRBJ1-5, with a tentative D call TRBD1 (6 bases). This TCR was sampled from a woman aged 45-60 years in good health and CMV-seronegative. The sample comprised PBMCs. The CDR3 DNA is TGTGCCAGCAGTCCTAGGGGGCAGCCCCAGCATTTT. Its protein product is CASSPRGQPQHF.